The clone carrying this TCR beta chain occurred a few times. The antigen is unknown. The sample is drawn from a study of spatial heterogeneity in lung cancer. Study-wide findings and caveats: TCRs found ubiquitously expanded in tumor appeared in blood more at resection than at follow-up.

Stated time point: sample taken at primary tumor resection. Material for sequencing was whole RNA from tumor, nontumor lung or frozen PBMC, left unsorted. There were 75 or so donors, all of them untreated patients with early-stage non-small cell lung cancer. Every TCR cDNA molecule bore a unique molecular identifier. TCRdb ran MiXCR on the 5' RACE reads and lists one entry per CDR3 protein. The table records around 60,000 distinct CDR3 sequences, more than 7% of them present only once. The TCR was taken from a female donor with early-stage non-small cell lung cancer. Sample: PBMCs, taken at surgery.

The CDR3 DNA follows: TGTGCCAGCCAACCGGGACCGGGACATGGCTACACCTTC. Translating gives CASQPGPGHGYTF. The V and J genes are TRBV7-2 and TRBJ1-2, with D maybe TRBD1 (5 bases). V lost 8 bases, J lost 6 bases, and 16 bases lay in between. The V gene's germline CDR1 is SGHTA and CDR2 FQGNSA. The CDR3 is 13 amino acids.